A single sample is the source of the 24 T cell receptor beta chains below, sequenced in a study of CD8 T cells in ankylosing spondylitis. TCRdb called the 5' RACE reads again in MiXCR, with one record for every CDR3 protein. The repertoire consists of fewer than 400,000 distinct CDR3 sequences, with around 22% occurring once and the leading ten covering about a sixth. Their antigens are not known. Study conclusions and caveats: A motif of roughly 8 highly homologous TCR beta variants was seen as apparently characteristic of ankylosing spondylitis blood.

Specimen: blood, either unsorted or a sorted T cell fraction (not recorded which). These receptors all come from a male donor with ankylosing spondylitis.

This clonotype was detected a few times. The chain links TRBV10-3 to TRBJ1-1, with a tentative D call TRBD1 (5 bases). Trimming took off 6 bases at V and 1 base at J, with 18 bases between the two ends. The V gene's germline CDR1 is ENHRY and CDR2 SYGVKD. This CDR3 contains 16 residues. This CDR3 is CAISERSVGANTEAFF. The CDR3 bases are TGTGCCATCAGCGAAAGGTCGGTTGGGGCGAACACTGAAGCTTTCTTT.

This clonotype has just a few counts. The chain employs TRBV20-1 and TRBJ2-7, with TRBD1 identical over 8 bases. Trimming took 2 bases from V and 2 from J; bases not matched to a gene: 2. Germline loops: CDR1 DFQATT, CDR2 SNEGSKA (reference sequence). The CDR3 is 13 residues long. CDR3 sequence reads: CSARRQGPYEQYF. CDR3 nucleotide sequence: TGCAGTGCTAGACGACAGGGGCCCTACGAGCAGTACTTC.

CDR3 sequence reads: CASSLQTSGYAYNEQFF. The CDR3 coding sequence is TGTGCCAGCAGCCTACAGACTAGCGGGTACGCCTACAATGAGCAGTTCTTC. The V gene is TRBV3-1, the J gene TRBJ2-1; 10 nucleotides line up with TRBD2. The CDR3 sequence is 17 residues long. CDR1 is LGHDT, CDR2 YNNKEL, per germline (reference sequence). Trimming at V came to 4 bases and at J to 2 bases, leaving 8 bases not matched to a gene.

In this sample, this clonotype turned up a few times. The rearrangement joins TRBV24-1 to TRBJ2-7; D possibly uses TRBD1 or TRBD2 (5 bases each). Germline V gene data show CDR1 as KGHDR and CDR2 as SFDVKD. The CDR3 runs 11 residues. V lost 4 bases and J lost 8, with 8 bases in between. CDR3 in amino acids: CATSDPGQQYF. The DNA of the CDR3 is TGTGCCACCAGTGACCCGGGACAGCAGTACTTC.

This clonotype was picked up one time. The chain carries TRBV2 and TRBJ2-1; 15 nucleotides match TRBD2. V lost 6 bases and J lost 6; bases outside the gene matches: 15. Germline loops: CDR1 SNHLY, CDR2 FYNNEI. This CDR3 has 19 residues. This chain's CDR3 is CASRRMGVGLAGGINEQFF. DNA of the CDR3: TGTGCCAGCAGAAGAATGGGAGTGGGACTAGCGGGAGGAATCAATGAGCAGTTCTTC.

This clonotype was recorded a few times. This chain links TRBV5-1 with TRBJ2-3; 8 bases fit TRBD1. With 4 bases clipped from V and 1 base from J, the junction kept 8 bases outside the gene matches. Germline CDR1 is SGHRS and CDR2 is YFSETQ. This CDR3 is built from 16 residues. Here the CDR3 reads CASSATGGGGTDTQYF. CDR3 sequence (DNA): TGCGCCAGCAGCGCCACAGGGGGAGGAGGCACAGATACGCAGTATTTT.

In this sample, this clonotype turned up a few times. The chain recombines TRBV6-1 with TRBJ2-7, with 8 bases identical to TRBD2. CDR3 size: 14 residues. CDR1 is MNHNS, CDR2 SASEGT, per germline. With 6 bases clipped from V and 4 bases from J, the junction kept 8 bases outside the gene matches. CDR3 sequence (DNA): TGTGCCAGCAGCCCCGTGGCGGGAGGATACGAGCAGTACTTC. Encoded protein: CASSPVAGGYEQYF.

J is TRBJ2-7 and V is TRBV12-5; D gene uncertain. This CDR3 region has 17 residues. Trimming stripped 2 bases from V and 1 base from J, with 18 bases between. CDR1 is LGHNT, CDR2 FRNRAP, per germline. CDR3 in DNA: TGTGCTAGTGGTTTGAGACTCCTCATGGGTTATTCCTACGAGCAGTACTTC. It codes for CASGLRLLMGYSYEQYF.

V is TRBV11-3 and J is TRBJ2-1; 10 bases are a match to TRBD1. V trimming: 5 bases; J trimming: 4 bases; junction bases outside the gene matches: 5. Germline CDR1 is SGHNT and CDR2 is YENEEA. The CDR3 covers 15 residues. This CDR3 reads CASSPGTGAYNEQFF. The CDR3 DNA sequence: TGTGCCAGCAGCCCGGGGACAGGGGCATACAATGAGCAGTTCTTC.

This chain uses TRBV21-1 with TRBJ2-1. TRBV21-1 is reported as a pseudogene. This CDR3 has 14 amino acids. CDR3 amino acids: CASSKATSQLYRFF. In nucleotides, the CDR3 is TGTGCCAGCAGCAAAGCAACTTCACAACTTTATAGGTTCTTC.

The gene calls are TRBV12-3 or TRBV12-4 and TRBJ2-1; 9 positions agree with TRBD1. CDR3 length: 16 residues. The trim removed 5 bases at V and 5 bases at J, leaving 10 bases unmatched. CDR3 amino acids: CASSPGQGYDDNEQFF. The CDR3 bases are TGTGCCAGCAGTCCGGGACAGGGCTACGATGACAATGAGCAGTTCTTC.

The rearrangement uses TRBV20-1 and TRBJ2-2; 8 positions agree with TRBD2. V lost 2 bases to trimming and J lost 3 bases; unmatched junction nucleotides: 11. In germline, CDR1 is DFQATT, CDR2 SNEGSKA (reference sequence). The CDR3 runs to 17 residues. CDR3 protein: CSARFSSGRRYTGELFF. DNA for the CDR3: TGCAGTGCTAGATTCTCCAGCGGGAGAAGGTACACCGGGGAGCTGTTTTTT.

This clonotype was recorded a few times. The chain joins TRBV6-1 to TRBJ2-1, with D possibly being TRBD2 (6 bases). The CDR3 is 15 amino acids. In germline, CDR1 is MNHNS, CDR2 SASEGT. The V gene lost 6 bases and the J gene lost 6 bases, with 18 bases spanning the gap. The CDR3 here is CASRRTSTGINEQFF. CDR3 bases: TGTGCCAGCAGACGAACTAGCACGGGAATCAATGAGCAGTTCTTC.

Only a few counts were recorded for this clonotype. This chain joins TRBV5-1 and TRBJ2-1; 13 bases map to TRBD2. J gave up 4 bases and V 4 bases, and 5 bases lay outside the gene matches. The CDR3 is made up of 16 amino acids. The germline CDR1 and CDR2 sequences are SGHRS and YFSETQ. CDR3 loop: CASSPGLAGEYNEQFF. The CDR3 nucleotides are TGCGCCAGCAGCCCAGGACTAGCGGGGGAATACAATGAGCAGTTCTTC.

The rearrangement joins TRBV18 to TRBJ2-3, with a tentative D call TRBD2 (6 bases). The CDR3 runs to 15 residues. The V gene lost 4 bases and the J gene lost 0 bases, with 11 bases spanning the gap. In germline, CDR1 is KGHSH, CDR2 LQKENI. DNA for the CDR3: TGTGCCAGCTCACAAAGCGGGCCTAGCACAGATACGCAGTATTTT. This encodes CASSQSGPSTDTQYF.

This clonotype has just a few counts. The genes are TRBV2 and TRBJ2-5; the D gene is possibly TRBD2 (6 bases). Trimming stripped 4 bases from V and 4 bases from J, with 13 bases between. The germline V gene encodes CDR1 SNHLY and CDR2 FYNNEI. The CDR3 sequence is 14 residues long. The CDR3 sequence is CASSVEREAETQYF. The DNA for the CDR3 is TGTGCCAGCAGTGTGGAGAGGGAGGCAGAGACCCAGTACTTC. The full variable domain, in which reference TRBV2 and TRBJ2-5 provide the parts outside the CDR3, is EPEVTQTPSHQVTQMGQEVILRCVPISNHLYFYWYRQILGQKVEFLVSFYNNEISEKSEIFDDQFSVERPDGSNFTLKIRSTKLEDSAMYFCASSVEREAETQYFGPGTRLLVL.

This chain links TRBV4-3 with TRBJ1-5; D is uncertain. The CDR3 consists of 17 residues. Trimming took 0 bases from V and 6 from J, leaving 18 bases between them. In germline, CDR1 is LGHNA, CDR2 YSLEER. The CDR3 nucleotides are TGCGCCAGCAGCCAAGATCCCCCCCAGAGAGAGGGTCAGCCCCAGCATTTT. Its protein product is CASSQDPPQREGQPQHF.

This clonotype has a handful of counts. The V call is TRBV4-2, the J call TRBJ1-6; the D is unclear. V lost 2 bases and J lost 10, with 21 bases in between. The CDR3 totals 17 residues. Looked up from germline, CDR1 is LGHNA and CDR2 is YNFKEQ. CDR3: CASSQLARPSNGSPLHF. CDR3 sequence (DNA): TGTGCCAGCAGCCAACTGGCCCGACCGAGCAACGGCTCACCCCTCCACTTT.

For the CDR3, the DNA is TGTGCCAGCAGCGGCCGGGCAGGGCTGTACTTC. Its protein is CASSGRAGLYF. The rearrangement links TRBV7-9 to TRBJ2-7; a possible D gene is TRBD1 (5 bases). V was trimmed by 5 bases and J by 12 bases, leaving 14 bases between them. The CDR3 is made up of 11 amino acids. From germline, CDR1 is SEHNR and CDR2 FQNEAQ (reference sequence).

This clonotype was counted only a few times. The chain combines TRBV2 with TRBJ2-1; 7 bases are shared with TRBD2. The length of the CDR3 is 14 residues. Looked up from germline, CDR1 is SNHLY and CDR2 is FYNNEI. Trimming removed 7 bases from V and 7 bases from J; junction bases left unmatched: 10. The CDR3 DNA follows: TGTGCCAGCACCCGGGACTACTCAACAAATGAGCAGTTCTTC. Encoded protein: CASTRDYSTNEQFF.

The chain links TRBV4-1 to TRBJ1-6; a possible D gene is TRBD1 (5 bases). Germline V lookup: CDR1 MGHRA, CDR2 YSYEKL. Trimming pared 1 base from V and 8 bases from J, leaving 9 bases between. The CDR3 extends over 14 amino acids. The CDR3 protein is CASSQVGGYSPLHF. The CDR3 nucleotides are TGCGCCAGCAGCCAAGTTGGGGGTTATTCACCCCTCCACTTT.

The chain has TRBV5-6 and TRBJ2-3, with 10 nucleotides matching TRBD2. The CDR3 extends over 17 amino acids. V was pared by 4 bases and J by 2 bases, with 10 bases of the junction left unmatched. CDR1 and CDR2 from the germline V gene are SGHDT and YYEEEE. CDR3 coding DNA: TGTGCCAGCAGCCACTCCCCGGGACTAGCGTACACAGATACGCAGTATTTT. Translating it yields CASSHSPGLAYTDTQYF.

This clonotype was seen more than once but under ten times. J is TRBJ1-4 and V is TRBV29-1; D gene unclear. The CDR3 sequence is 11 residues long. Germline CDR1 and CDR2: SQVTM and ANQGSEA. Trimming cost V 4 bases and J 8 bases, with 8 bases left between them. The CDR3 loop reads CSVAREEKLFF. CDR3 DNA sequence: TGCAGCGTTGCCCGGGAAGAAAAACTGTTTTTT.

This clonotype was counted a few times. The V gene is TRBV19, the J gene TRBJ2-1, with a tentative D call TRBD2 (6 bases). This CDR3 contains 15 residues. V was trimmed by 0 bases and J by 6 bases, leaving 12 bases between them. The germline gives CDR1 LNHDA, CDR2 SQIVND (reference sequence). The CDR3 is CASSIERRESNEQFF. CDR3 sequence (DNA): TGTGCCAGTAGTATAGAACGTCGGGAGAGCAATGAGCAGTTCTTC.